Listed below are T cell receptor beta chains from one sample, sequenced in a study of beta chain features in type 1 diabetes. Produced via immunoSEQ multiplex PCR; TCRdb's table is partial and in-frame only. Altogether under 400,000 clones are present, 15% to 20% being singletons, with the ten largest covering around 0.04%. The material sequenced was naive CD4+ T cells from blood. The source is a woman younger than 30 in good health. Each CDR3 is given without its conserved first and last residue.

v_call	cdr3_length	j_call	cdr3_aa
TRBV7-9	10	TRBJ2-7	ASSPWGDEQY
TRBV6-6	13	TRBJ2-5	ASSYSLAGQETQY
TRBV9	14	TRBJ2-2	ASTTISGTNTGELF
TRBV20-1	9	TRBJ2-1	SARADNEQF
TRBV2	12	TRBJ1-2	ASLPGQENYGYT
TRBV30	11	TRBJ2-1	AWNRRQVNEQF
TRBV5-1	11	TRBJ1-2	ASSLTGDYGYT
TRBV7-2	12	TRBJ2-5	ASSPNRGQETQY
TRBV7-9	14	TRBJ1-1	ASSLVAGTGSPEAF
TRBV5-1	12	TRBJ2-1	ASSLGGREHEQF
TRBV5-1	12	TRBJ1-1	ASSTGQGASEAF
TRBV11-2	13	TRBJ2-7	ASSLSPADSYEQY
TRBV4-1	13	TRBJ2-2	ASTLRGENTGELF
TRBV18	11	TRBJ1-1	ASSSLTNTEAF
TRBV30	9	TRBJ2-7	AWGPLGTGY
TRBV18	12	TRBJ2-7	ASSPQGARNEQY
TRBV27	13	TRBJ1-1	ASSSGQGPNTEAF
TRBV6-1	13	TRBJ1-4	ASRAGPATNEKLF
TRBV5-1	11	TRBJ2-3	ASSPGTTDTQY
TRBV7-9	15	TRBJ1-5	ASSRGEAPSGNQPQH
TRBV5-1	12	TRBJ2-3	ASSLDRVGDTQY
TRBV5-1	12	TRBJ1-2	ASSLAEGDYGYT
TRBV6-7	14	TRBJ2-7	ASSYPSGGPTYEQY
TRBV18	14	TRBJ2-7	ASSPPASGTSYEQY
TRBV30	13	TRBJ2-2	AWSPPGQGSGELF